The clone carrying this T cell receptor (beta chain) was detected once. The data stem from a study of blood T cell repertoires in COVID-19. Overall study context: The origin of the acute and convalescent COVID-19 samples was the United States, Italy and Spain.

Using immunoSEQ multiplex PCR, the repertoire was profiled, and TCRdb retains in-frame clones only, with some absent. Seen here are 53,000 or so clones, approximately 91% observed once, and the top ten hold 2.5% to 3.5%. The receptor comes from a human donor in a cohort sampled during active COVID-19. Material for sequencing was peripheral blood.

The CDR3 sequence: CASSLEPGTGGETQYF. As DNA, the CDR3 is TGTGCCAGCAGCCTCGAGCCAGGGACAGGGGGCGAGACCCAGTACTTC. V gene TRBV4-2 combines with J gene TRBJ2-5, with 12 bases that match TRBD1. There are 16 residues in the CDR3. The trim removed 4 bases at V and 5 bases at J, leaving 8 bases unmatched. CDR1 LGHNA and CDR2 YNFKEQ come from the germline V gene.